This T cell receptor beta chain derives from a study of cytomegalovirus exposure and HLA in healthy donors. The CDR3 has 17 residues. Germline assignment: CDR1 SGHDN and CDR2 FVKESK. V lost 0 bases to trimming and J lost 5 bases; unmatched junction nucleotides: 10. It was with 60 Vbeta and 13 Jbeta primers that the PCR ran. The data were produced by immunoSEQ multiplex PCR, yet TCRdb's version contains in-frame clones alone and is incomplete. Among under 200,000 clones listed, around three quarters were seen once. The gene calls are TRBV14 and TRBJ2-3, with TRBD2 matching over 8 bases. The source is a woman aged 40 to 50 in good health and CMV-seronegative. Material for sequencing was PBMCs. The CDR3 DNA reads TGTGCCAGCAGCCAAGATCCAAGCGGGAGAAGTGTAGATACGCAGTATTTT. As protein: CASSQDPSGRSVDTQYF.